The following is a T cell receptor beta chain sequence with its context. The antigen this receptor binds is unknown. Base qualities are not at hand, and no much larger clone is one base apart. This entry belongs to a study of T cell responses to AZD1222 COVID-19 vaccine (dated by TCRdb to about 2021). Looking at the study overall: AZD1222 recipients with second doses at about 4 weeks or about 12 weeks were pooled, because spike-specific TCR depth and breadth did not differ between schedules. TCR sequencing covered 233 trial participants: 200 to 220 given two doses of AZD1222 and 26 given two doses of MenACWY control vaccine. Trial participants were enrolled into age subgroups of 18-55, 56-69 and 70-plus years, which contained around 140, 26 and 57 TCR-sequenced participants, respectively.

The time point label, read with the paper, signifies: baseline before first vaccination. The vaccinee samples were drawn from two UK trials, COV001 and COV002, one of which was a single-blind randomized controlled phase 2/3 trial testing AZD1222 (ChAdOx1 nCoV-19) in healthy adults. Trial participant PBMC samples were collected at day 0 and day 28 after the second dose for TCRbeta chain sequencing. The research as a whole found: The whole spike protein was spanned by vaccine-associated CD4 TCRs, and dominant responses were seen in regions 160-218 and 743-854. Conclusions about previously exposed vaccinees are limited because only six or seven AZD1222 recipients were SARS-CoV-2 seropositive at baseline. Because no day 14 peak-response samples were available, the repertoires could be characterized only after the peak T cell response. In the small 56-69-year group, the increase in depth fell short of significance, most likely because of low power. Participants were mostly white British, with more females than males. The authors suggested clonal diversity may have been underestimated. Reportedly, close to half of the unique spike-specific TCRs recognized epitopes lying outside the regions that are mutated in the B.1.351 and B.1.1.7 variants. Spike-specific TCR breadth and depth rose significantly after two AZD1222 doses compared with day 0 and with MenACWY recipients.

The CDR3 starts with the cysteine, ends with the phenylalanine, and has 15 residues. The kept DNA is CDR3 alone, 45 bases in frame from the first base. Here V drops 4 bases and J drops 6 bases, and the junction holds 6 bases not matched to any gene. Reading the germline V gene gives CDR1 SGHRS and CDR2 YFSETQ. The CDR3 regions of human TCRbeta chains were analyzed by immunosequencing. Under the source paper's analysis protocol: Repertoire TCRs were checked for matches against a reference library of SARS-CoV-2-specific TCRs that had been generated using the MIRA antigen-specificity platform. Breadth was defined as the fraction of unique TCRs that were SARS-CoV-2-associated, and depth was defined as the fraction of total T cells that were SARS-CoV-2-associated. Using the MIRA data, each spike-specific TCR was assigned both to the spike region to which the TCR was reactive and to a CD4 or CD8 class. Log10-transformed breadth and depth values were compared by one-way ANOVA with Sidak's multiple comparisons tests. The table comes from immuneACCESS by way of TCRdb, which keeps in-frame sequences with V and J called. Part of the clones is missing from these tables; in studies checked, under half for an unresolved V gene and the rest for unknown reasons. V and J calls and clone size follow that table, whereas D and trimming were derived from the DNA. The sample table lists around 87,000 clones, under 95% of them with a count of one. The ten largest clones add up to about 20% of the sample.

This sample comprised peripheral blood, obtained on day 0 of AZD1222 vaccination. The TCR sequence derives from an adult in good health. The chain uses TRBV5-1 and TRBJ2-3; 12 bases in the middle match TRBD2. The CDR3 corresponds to CASSLTSGGFDTQYF. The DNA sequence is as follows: TGCGCCAGCAGCCTGACTAGCGGGGGTTTTGATACGCAGTATTTT. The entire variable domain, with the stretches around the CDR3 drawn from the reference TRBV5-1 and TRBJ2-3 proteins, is KAGVTQTPRYLIKTRGQQVTLSCSPISGHRSVSWYQQTPGQGLQFLFEYFSETQRNKGNFPGRFSGRQFSNSRSEMNVSTLELGDSALYLCASSLTSGGFDTQYFGPGTRLTVL.